The sequence of this TCR beta chain was determined in a study of blood T cell repertoires in COVID-19. The V end lost 2 bases, the J end lost 4 bases, and 12 bases lay between the germline ends. The CDR3 runs to 14 residues. Per germline, CDR1 SEHNR and CDR2 FQNEAQ (reference sequence). Authors' methods: Researchers report that nucleated cell counts were estimated from reference gene primer amplification. Sequenced by immunoSEQ multiplex PCR; TCRdb stores in-frame clones only, minus some. V, J and clone size reflect that table, while D and trimming were determined from the DNA. The sample shows a few hundred thousand clones, more than 70% of them seen only once.

V and J are TRBV7-9 and TRBJ2-7, with D tentatively TRBD2 (6 bases). The TCR sequence derives from a woman aged 50 to 60 who had recovered from COVID-19. The sequenced sample consisted of peripheral blood. In DNA form, the CDR3 reads TGTGCCAGCAGCTTAAGGCGGGGAACGTACGAGCAGTACTTC. Translated, it gives CASSLRRGTYEQYF.